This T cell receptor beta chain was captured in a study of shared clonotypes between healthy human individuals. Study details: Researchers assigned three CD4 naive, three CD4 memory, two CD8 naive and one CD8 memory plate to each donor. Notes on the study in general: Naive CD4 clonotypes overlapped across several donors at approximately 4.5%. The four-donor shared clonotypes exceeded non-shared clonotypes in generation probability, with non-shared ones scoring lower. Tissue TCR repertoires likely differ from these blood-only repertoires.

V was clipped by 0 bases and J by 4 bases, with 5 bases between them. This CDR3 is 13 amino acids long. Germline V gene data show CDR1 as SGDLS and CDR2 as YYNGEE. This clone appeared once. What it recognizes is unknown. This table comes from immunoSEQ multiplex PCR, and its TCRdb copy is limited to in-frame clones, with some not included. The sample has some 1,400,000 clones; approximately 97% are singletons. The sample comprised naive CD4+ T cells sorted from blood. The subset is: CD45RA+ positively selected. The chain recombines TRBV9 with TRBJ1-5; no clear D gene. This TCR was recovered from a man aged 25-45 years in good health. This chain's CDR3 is CASSVVGNQPQHF. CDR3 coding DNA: TGTGCCAGCAGCGTAGTCGGGAATCAGCCCCAGCATTTT.